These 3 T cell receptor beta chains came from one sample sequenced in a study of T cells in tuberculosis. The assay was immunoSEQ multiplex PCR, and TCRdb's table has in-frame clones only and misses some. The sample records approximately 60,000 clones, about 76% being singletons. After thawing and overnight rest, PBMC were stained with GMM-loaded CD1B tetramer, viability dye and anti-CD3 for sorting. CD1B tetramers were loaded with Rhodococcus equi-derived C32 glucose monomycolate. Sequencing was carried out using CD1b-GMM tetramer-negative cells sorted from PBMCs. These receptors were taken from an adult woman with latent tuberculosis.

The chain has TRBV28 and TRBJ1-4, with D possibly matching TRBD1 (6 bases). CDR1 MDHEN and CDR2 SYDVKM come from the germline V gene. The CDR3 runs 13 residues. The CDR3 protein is CGAGAATNEKLFF. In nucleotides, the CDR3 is TGTGGAGCGGGGGCAGCAACTAATGAAAAACTGTTTTTT.

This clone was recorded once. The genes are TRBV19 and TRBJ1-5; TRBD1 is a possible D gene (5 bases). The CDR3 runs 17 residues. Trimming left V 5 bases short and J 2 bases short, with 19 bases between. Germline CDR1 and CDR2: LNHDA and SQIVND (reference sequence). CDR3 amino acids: CASSPSSRVRGNQPQHF. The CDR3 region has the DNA TGTGCCAGTAGTCCTTCGAGCAGGGTAAGGGGCAATCAGCCCCAGCATTTT.

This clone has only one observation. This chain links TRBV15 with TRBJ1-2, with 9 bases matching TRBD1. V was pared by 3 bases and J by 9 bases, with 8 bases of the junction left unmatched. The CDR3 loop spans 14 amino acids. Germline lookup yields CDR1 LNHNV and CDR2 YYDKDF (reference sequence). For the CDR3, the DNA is TGTGCCACCAGCAGGGGGGGACAGGGCGATCGCTACACCTTC. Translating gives CATSRGGQGDRYTF.